The 30 T cell receptor beta chains reported below all come from one sample, sequenced in a study of T cell responses to AZD1222 COVID-19 vaccine. Method: immunoSEQ multiplex PCR; TCRdb's copy keeps in-frame clones and lacks some. The data show under 150,000 clones, around 87% seen once. The sample consisted of peripheral blood, taken 28 days after the second AZD1222 dose. The receptors were gathered from an adult who received the AZD1222 COVID-19 vaccine.

The chain uses TRBV7-2 and TRBJ2-1, with 10 bases matching TRBD2. Germline CDR1 SGHTA, CDR2 FQGNSA. V dropped 2 bases and J dropped 5; count of bases not matched to a gene: 12. This CDR3 has 18 amino acids. The CDR3 sequence is CASSLFKRGGRANNEQFF. CDR3 in DNA: TGTGCCAGCAGCTTATTCAAGCGGGGGGGCCGGGCTAACAATGAGCAGTTCTTC. Supplemented by reference TRBV7-2 and TRBJ2-1, the full variable domain reads GAGVSQSPSNKVTEKGKDVELRCDPISGHTALYWYRQSLGQGLEFLIYFQGNSAPDKSGLPSDRFSAERTGGSVSTLTIQRTQQEDSAVYLCASSLFKRGGRANNEQFFGPGTRLTVL.

This clone was counted a single time. The V gene is TRBV4-2, the J gene TRBJ1-5; TRBD1 is a possible D gene (5 bases). Trimming shortened V by 4 bases and J by 1 base, and 11 bases separated the two germline ends. CDR1 and CDR2 (germline): LGHNA, YNFKEQ. This CDR3 is built from 15 residues. The CDR3 loop reads CASSLGRDSNQPQHF. DNA for the CDR3: TGTGCCAGCAGCCTTGGCCGGGACAGCAATCAGCCCCAGCATTTT.

This clone was recorded once. The rearrangement uses TRBV7-3 and TRBJ1-4, with D possibly matching TRBD1 (5 bases). The CDR3 loop spans 13 amino acids. Per germline, CDR1 SGHTA and CDR2 FQGTGA. V was shortened by 5 bases and J by 7 bases, with 11 bases between the two germline ends. CDR3 sequence: CASSRLRGEKLFF. The CDR3 nucleotides are TGTGCCAGCAGCCGATTGAGGGGTGAAAAACTGTTTTTT.

The rearrangement joins TRBV6-2 or TRBV6-3 to TRBJ2-6; D not resolved. Trimming removed 6 bases at V and 1 base at J, with 13 bases between. CDR1 MNHEY and CDR2 SVGEGT come from the germline V gene. The length of the CDR3 is 16 residues. In DNA, the CDR3 is TGTGCCAGCAGCCTCATCAGTAGGTCTGGGGCCAACGTCCTGACTTTC. Its protein product is CASSLISRSGANVLTF.

The chain uses TRBV7-8 and TRBJ2-5; TRBD2 matches at 10 bases. The CDR3 has 13 amino acids. Germline CDR1 is SGHVS and CDR2 is FQNEAQ. Unmatched junction bases numbered 2, after V lost 6 bases and J lost 4 bases. The CDR3 DNA sequence: TGTGCCAGCAGGCGGACTAGCGGAGAGACCCAGTACTTC. Translating it yields CASRRTSGETQYF.

This clone has a handful of counts. This chain uses TRBV5-1 with TRBJ1-2; D is unclear. This CDR3 has 13 amino acids. V shed 0 bases and J shed 4 bases, with 7 bases lying between them. The germline V gene encodes CDR1 SGHRS and CDR2 YFSETQ. CDR3 in amino acids: CASSLGLVYGYTF. The CDR3 nucleotides are TGCGCCAGCAGCTTGGGGCTAGTCTATGGCTACACCTTC.

This sequence joins TRBV9 and TRBJ1-6; perhaps TRBD1 as D (6 bases). The CDR3 spans 16 residues. V lost 0 bases and J 9 bases, leaving 16 bases between the germline ends. CDR1 SGDLS and CDR2 YYNGEE come from the germline V gene. CDR3 region: CASSVAPTGSGSPLHF. For the CDR3, the DNA is TGTGCCAGCAGCGTAGCCCCTACAGGGTCTGGTTCACCCCTCCACTTT.

The rearrangement links TRBV7-2 to TRBJ1-6; no reliable D call. The CDR3 length is 17 residues. The V end lost 2 bases, the J end lost 0 bases, and 11 bases lay between the germline ends. CDR1 is SGHTA, CDR2 FQGNSA, per germline. In nucleotides, the CDR3 is TGTGCCAGCAGCTTATCATCGCGCATCTCCTATAATTCACCCCTCCACTTT. Its protein product is CASSLSSRISYNSPLHF.

The genes are TRBV7-2 and TRBJ2-6; D is possibly TRBD1 or TRBD2 (5 bases each). Trimming removed 6 bases at V and 1 base at J, with 19 bases between. This CDR3 is 18 amino acids long. Germline values: CDR1 SGHTA, CDR2 FQGNSA. DNA of the CDR3: TGTGCCAGCAGACGCTCCGGGACGGTGAGATCTGGGGCCAACGTCCTGACTTTC. Translated: CASRRSGTVRSGANVLTF.

The chain links TRBV6-5 to TRBJ1-2, with TRBD1 matching over 9 bases. V lost 6 bases, J lost 0 bases, and 5 bases stayed unmatched. In germline, CDR1 is MNHEY, CDR2 SVGAGI. The CDR3 has 15 residues. The chain's CDR3 is CASRMGQGSNYGYTF. The CDR3 DNA is TGTGCCAGCAGGATGGGACAGGGTTCTAACTATGGCTACACCTTC.

The J gene is TRBJ2-7, the V gene TRBV6-5; 11 bases match TRBD2. The CDR3 totals 14 residues. The V gene end was trimmed by 6 bases and the J gene end by 6 bases; junction bases not matched to a gene: 7. Germline V gene data show CDR1 as MNHEY and CDR2 as SVGAGI. For the CDR3, the DNA is TGTGCCAGCAGAGATAGCGGGGGGGTTGGCGAGCAGTACTTC. This sequence encodes CASRDSGGVGEQYF.

The chain links TRBV14 to TRBJ2-7; TRBD1 matches 10 bases. V was pared by 4 bases and J by 7 bases, with 4 bases of the junction left unmatched. This CDR3 region has 13 residues. Germline V lookup: CDR1 SGHDN, CDR2 FVKESK. The CDR3 DNA follows: TGTGCCAGCAGCCGCGGGACAGGGGATGAGCAGTACTTC. It yields the protein CASSRGTGDEQYF.

The rearrangement links TRBV30 to TRBJ1-4, with a tentative D call TRBD1 (5 bases). V was cut by 2 bases and J by 16 bases, with 14 bases left in between. In germline, CDR1 is GTSNPN, CDR2 SVGIG (reference sequence). This CDR3 is built from 11 residues. CDR3 DNA: TGTGCCTGGAGTAGCGGGACGACGCGGTTTTTT. Its translation: CAWSSGTTRFF. Full variable domain (missing parts from reference TRBV30 and TRBJ1-4): SQTIHQWPATLVQPVGSPLSLECTVEGTSNPNLYWYRQAAGRGLQLLFYSVGIGQISSEVPQNLSASRPQDRQFILSSKKLLLSDSGFYLCAWSSGTTRFFGSGTQLSVL.

The chain uses TRBV5-4 and TRBJ2-7; 7 positions agree with TRBD1. The J segment lost 7 bases and the V segment lost 0 bases, leaving 7 bases of the junction unmatched. The length of the CDR3 is 14 residues. CDR1 is SGHNT, CDR2 YYREEE, per germline (reference sequence). This chain's CDR3 is CASSLEGALREQYF. For the CDR3, the DNA is TGTGCCAGCAGCTTGGAGGGGGCGCTGAGGGAGCAGTACTTC. Full variable domain (outside the CDR3, taken from reference TRBV5-4 and TRBJ2-7): ETGVTQSPTHLIKTRGQQVTLRCSSQSGHNTVSWYQQALGQGPQFIFQYYREEENGRGNFPPRFSGLQFPNYSSELNVNALELDDSALYLCASSLEGALREQYFGPGTRLTVT.

This clone was seen a single time. The rearrangement uses TRBV4-2 and TRBJ1-6, with 8 positions matching TRBD1. The CDR3 sequence is 14 residues long. V was clipped by 8 bases and J by 7 bases; unmatched bases: 7. Germline assignment: CDR1 LGHNA and CDR2 YNFKEQ. The chain's CDR3 is CASVDRGRNSPLHF. The CDR3 bases are TGTGCCAGCGTCGACAGGGGCCGGAATTCACCCCTCCACTTT.

The chain links TRBV12-3 or TRBV12-4 to TRBJ1-1; D gene unclear. The length of the CDR3 is 12 residues. Trimming took 6 bases from V and 6 from J, leaving 11 bases between them. The CDR3 protein is CASSPRGSEAFF. As DNA, the CDR3 is TGTGCCAGCAGCCCTCGTGGGTCTGAAGCTTTCTTT.

This clone was observed once. This sequence joins TRBV5-1 and TRBJ2-7; the D is unclear. The germline V gene has CDR1 SGHRS and CDR2 YFSETQ. Trimming left V 1 base short and J 5 bases short, with 16 bases between. CDR3 length: 15 residues. CDR3 sequence: CASSLRSGYGNEQYF. CDR3 DNA sequence: TGCGCCAGCAGCTTGCGGTCCGGTTATGGTAACGAGCAGTACTTC.

This chain connects TRBV6-5 to TRBJ1-3; 9 bases agree with TRBD1. The CDR3 runs 14 residues. CDR1 and CDR2 from the germline V gene are MNHEY and SVGAGI. The ends lost 2 bases at V and 7 bases at J; junction bases unmatched: 3. CDR3 nucleotides: TGTGCCAGCAGTTACAGCGGACAGGGGAACACCATATATTTT. It codes for CASSYSGQGNTIYF.

This chain links TRBV4-2 with TRBJ2-3; 14 nucleotides match TRBD2. The CDR3 has 19 residues. V trimming: 1 base; J trimming: 4 bases; junction bases outside the gene matches: 10. Germline values: CDR1 LGHNA, CDR2 YNFKEQ. The CDR3 nucleotides read TGTGCCAGCAGCCAAGGACTAGCGGGGGGGCTTAATTTCGCAGATACGCAGTATTTT. It codes for CASSQGLAGGLNFADTQYF.

This rearrangement joins TRBV28 to TRBJ2-2; 7 bases are a match to TRBD1. Per germline, CDR1 MDHEN and CDR2 SYDVKM. The CDR3 is 15 residues long. The V gene end was trimmed by 4 bases and the J gene end by 4 bases; junction bases not matched to a gene: 6. CDR3 residues: CASSYQSGGTGELFF. CDR3 sequence (DNA): TGTGCCAGCAGTTACCAATCAGGGGGCACCGGGGAGCTGTTTTTT.

V is TRBV19 and J is TRBJ1-2, with unresolved D. Germline CDR1 is LNHDA and CDR2 is SQIVND (reference sequence). V lost 3 bases and J lost 3, with 14 bases in between. The CDR3 length is 15 residues. CDR3 coding DNA: TGTGCCAGTAGTATTCGTTTCCAGGCTTACTATGGCTACACCTTC. Translation: CASSIRFQAYYGYTF.

The chain uses TRBV6-5 and TRBJ1-5, with 10 nucleotides matching TRBD1. The germline gives CDR1 MNHEY, CDR2 SVGAGI. The CDR3 extends over 13 amino acids. With V trimmed by 6 bases and J by 6 bases, 2 bases remained unmatched. CDR3 nucleotide sequence: TGTGCCAGCAGAAGGACAGGGGGTCAGCCCCAGCATTTT. It encodes CASRRTGGQPQHF.

This chain links TRBV6-2 or TRBV6-3 with TRBJ1-3; D is uncertain. Germline V gives CDR1 MNHEY, CDR2 SVGEGT. The V end was cut by 6 bases, the J end by 0 bases, with 15 bases between. CDR3 length: 16 residues. The CDR3 sequence is CASSRQSSLSGNTIYF. DNA for the CDR3: TGTGCCAGCAGCCGCCAGAGCTCTCTCTCTGGAAACACCATATATTTT.

The CDR3 nucleotides are TGTGCCAGCAGTTTATTCGGGGGGCTTGGCTACACCTTC. Translating gives CASSLFGGLGYTF. This sequence joins TRBV28 and TRBJ1-2; tentative D call: TRBD1 (6 bases). V was cut by 1 base and J by 7 bases, with 10 bases left in between. The CDR3 consists of 13 residues. The V gene's germline CDR1 is MDHEN and CDR2 SYDVKM.

This clone was counted a single time. V gene TRBV20-1 combines with J gene TRBJ1-1, with D uncertain. The CDR3 covers 11 residues. V was shortened by 2 bases and J by 0 bases, with 1 base between the two germline ends. Germline V gene sequence: CDR1 DFQATT, CDR2 SNEGSKA (reference sequence). CDR3 DNA: TGCAGTGCTAGAATGAACACTGAAGCTTTCTTT. This translates into CSARMNTEAFF.

This chain connects TRBV5-1 to TRBJ2-3; 12 bases align to TRBD2. J was trimmed by 4 bases and V by 1 base; bases with no gene match: 4. CDR1 is SGHRS and CDR2 is YFSETQ in the germline V gene. The CDR3 loop spans 16 amino acids. In DNA form, the CDR3 reads TGCGCCAGCAGCTTGACGTCTAGCGGGGGGGCAGATACGCAGTATTTT. It codes for CASSLTSSGGADTQYF.

The V call is TRBV4-2, the J call TRBJ1-5, with D perhaps matching TRBD1 (5 bases). Germline CDR1 reads LGHNA; CDR2 reads YNFKEQ. This CDR3 comprises 14 residues. V gave up 0 bases and J gave up 4 bases, with 7 bases separating them. The CDR3 sequence is CASSQDGGNQPQHF. The CDR3 bases are TGTGCCAGCAGCCAAGATGGGGGAAATCAGCCCCAGCATTTT.

The genes are TRBV20-1 and TRBJ2-2; D is ambiguous. CDR1 is DFQATT, CDR2 SNEGSKA, per germline (reference sequence). Trimming pared 3 bases from V and 5 bases from J, leaving 16 bases between. The CDR3 has 15 amino acids. CDR3 nucleotide sequence: TGCAGTGCTAGTGTGTACGGGCCCGGGACCGGGGAGCTGTTTTTT. Translated: CSASVYGPGTGELFF.

The genes are TRBV6-2 or TRBV6-3 and TRBJ1-5, with D possibly TRBD1 on 5 matching bases. Germline-derived CDR1 and CDR2 are MNHEY and SVGEGT. There are 16 residues in the CDR3. Trimming removed 0 bases at V and 2 bases at J, with 11 bases between. CDR3 protein: CASSYSRGNGNQPQHF. As DNA, the CDR3 is TGTGCCAGCAGTTACTCTCGGGGGAATGGCAATCAGCCCCAGCATTTT.

To note about this clone: The junction departs from germline at one end; a sequencing error may be responsible. V and J are TRBV19 and TRBJ1-4; the match to TRBD1 covers 7 bases. The length of the CDR3 is 13 residues. Germline CDR1 and CDR2: LNHDA and SQIVND (reference sequence). CDR3 DNA sequence: TGTGCCAGTAGTATCCTTGGCGGGACAGAGATCGATTTT. As protein: CASSILGGTEIDF.